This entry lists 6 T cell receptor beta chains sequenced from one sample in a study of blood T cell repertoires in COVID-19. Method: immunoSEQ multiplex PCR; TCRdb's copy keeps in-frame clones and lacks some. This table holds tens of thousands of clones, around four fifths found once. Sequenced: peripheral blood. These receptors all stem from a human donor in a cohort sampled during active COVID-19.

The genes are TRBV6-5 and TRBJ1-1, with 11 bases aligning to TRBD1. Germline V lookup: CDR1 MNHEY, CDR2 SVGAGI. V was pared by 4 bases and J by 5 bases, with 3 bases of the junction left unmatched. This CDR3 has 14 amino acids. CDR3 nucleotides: TGTGCCAGCAGTTCGGACAGGGGGCCAACTGAAGCTTTCTTT. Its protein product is CASSSDRGPTEAFF.

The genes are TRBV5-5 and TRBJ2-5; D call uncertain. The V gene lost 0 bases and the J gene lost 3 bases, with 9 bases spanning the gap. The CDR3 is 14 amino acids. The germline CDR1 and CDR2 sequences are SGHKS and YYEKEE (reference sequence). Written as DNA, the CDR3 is TGTGCCAGCAGCTTGGGGTCTAATAAAGAGACCCAGTACTTC. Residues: CASSLGSNKETQYF.

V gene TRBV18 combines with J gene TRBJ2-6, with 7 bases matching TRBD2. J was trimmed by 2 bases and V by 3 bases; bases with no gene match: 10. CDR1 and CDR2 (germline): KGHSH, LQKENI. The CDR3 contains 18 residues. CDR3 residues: CASSPGLGGGAGANVLTF. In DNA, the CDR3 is TGTGCCAGCTCACCGGGACTTGGGGGGGGAGCTGGGGCCAACGTCCTGACTTTC.

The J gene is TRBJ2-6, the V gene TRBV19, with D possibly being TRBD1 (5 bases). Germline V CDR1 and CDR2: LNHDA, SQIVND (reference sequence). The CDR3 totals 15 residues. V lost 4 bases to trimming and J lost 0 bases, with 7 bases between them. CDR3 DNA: TGTGCCAGTAGTACCCAGGGCTCTGGGGCCAACGTCCTGACTTTC. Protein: CASSTQGSGANVLTF.

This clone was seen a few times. The CDR3, as DNA: TGTGCCAGCAGCCCCACGGGACAGGCCCCCTACGAGCAGTACTTC. Translating it yields CASSPTGQAPYEQYF. The V call is TRBV27, the J call TRBJ2-7; 8 nucleotides agree with TRBD1. Unmatched junction bases numbered 9, after V lost 6 bases and J lost 2 bases. The CDR3 contains 15 residues. Germline CDR1 reads MNHEY; CDR2 reads SMNVEV (reference sequence).

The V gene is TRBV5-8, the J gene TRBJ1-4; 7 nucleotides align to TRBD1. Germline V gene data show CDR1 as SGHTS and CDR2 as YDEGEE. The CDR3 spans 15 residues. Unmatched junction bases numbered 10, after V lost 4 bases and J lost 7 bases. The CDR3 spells CASSTRDSLGEKLFF. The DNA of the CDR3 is TGTGCCAGCAGCACCAGGGACAGTCTAGGTGAAAAACTGTTTTTT.